This T cell receptor (beta chain) was found in a study of T cell changes during pregnancy in multiple sclerosis. The protocol was immunoSEQ multiplex PCR, while the TCRdb copy is restricted to in-frame clones and leaves out a portion. The sample has about 68,000 clones, 92% seen once. The CDR3 length is 12 residues. J lost 12 bases, V lost 1 base, and 5 bases had no gene match. In germline, CDR1 is MNHNS, CDR2 SASEGT. The chain carries TRBV6-1 and TRBJ1-2, with TRBD1 identical over 7 bases. The TCR originated in a female donor in good health, enrolled as a control in a pregnancy study. The sequencing here drew on peripheral blood, taken in the second trimester of pregnancy. CDR3 in amino acids: CASSEVGTANTF. In DNA form, the CDR3 reads TGTGCCAGCAGTGAAGTCGGGACAGCAAACACCTTC.